What follows are 20 T cell receptor beta chains derived from one specimen sequenced in a study of T cell changes during pregnancy in multiple sclerosis. Method: immunoSEQ multiplex PCR; TCRdb's copy keeps in-frame clones and lacks some. This table holds approximately 120,000 clones, approximately 96% found once. Sample: peripheral blood, taken after pregnancy. All receptors come from a female donor with multiple sclerosis, enrolled in a pregnancy study.

Here the CDR3 reads CASRLGSRGQETQYF. The CDR3 DNA is TGCGCCAGCAGGCTCGGGTCCCGCGGGCAAGAGACCCAGTACTTC. The genes are TRBV5-1 and TRBJ2-5; maybe TRBD2 (5 bases). The CDR3 extends over 15 amino acids. Germline CDR1 is SGHRS and CDR2 is YFSETQ. Trimming cost V 5 bases and J 2 bases, with 16 bases left between them.

In DNA form, the CDR3 reads TGTGCCAGCAGTTTCCTCCTCCGAAAGACAGGGAATAGCAATCAGCCCCAGCATTTT. It translates to CASSFLLRKTGNSNQPQHF. The J gene is TRBJ1-5, the V gene TRBV28, with 7 bases lining up with TRBD1. Germline values: CDR1 MDHEN, CDR2 SYDVKM. The CDR3 has 19 amino acids. The V segment lost 3 bases and the J segment 0 bases; nucleotides outside the gene matches: 14.

The rearrangement links TRBV29-1 to TRBJ2-5; a weak D match, TRBD1 (6 bases). The J call may be wrong; the DNA end is better matched by TRBJ2-7. Germline assignment: CDR1 SQVTM and CDR2 ANQGSEA. The CDR3 has 12 amino acids. The DNA of the CDR3 is TGCAGCGTTGGGACAGATACCTACGAGCAGTACTTC. This gives the protein CSVGTDTYEQYF.

The chain employs TRBV7-6 and TRBJ1-2; TRBD1 matches 11 bases. J lost 3 bases, V lost 5 bases, and 5 bases had no gene match. The CDR3 runs to 15 residues. Germline values: CDR1 SGHVS, CDR2 FNYEAQ. The CDR3 DNA reads TGTGCCAGCAGCCCTCGGACAGGGGGCGACTATGGCTACACCTTC. Translated: CASSPRTGGDYGYTF. Full variable domain (missing parts from reference TRBV7-6 and TRBJ1-2): GAGVSQSPRYKVTKRGQDVALRCDPISGHVSLYWYRQALGQGPEFLTYFNYEAQQDKSGLPNDRFSAERPEGSISTLTIQRTEQRDSAMYRCASSPRTGGDYGYTFGSGTRLTVV.

The chain combines TRBV6-6 with TRBJ2-1; D is uncertain. This CDR3 spans 13 amino acids. Germline values: CDR1 MNHNY, CDR2 SVGAGI (reference sequence). V was cut by 5 bases and J by 5 bases, with 10 bases left in between. Here the CDR3 reads CASSTLLDNEQFF. CDR3 sequence (DNA): TGTGCCAGCAGTACCCTACTTGACAATGAGCAGTTCTTC.

The rearrangement links TRBV7-9 to TRBJ2-3, with TRBD2 as a possible D gene (5 bases). CDR1 SEHNR and CDR2 FQNEAQ come from the germline V gene (reference sequence). The CDR3 length is 12 residues. The V end was cut by 5 bases, the J end by 5 bases, with 8 bases between. Written as DNA, the CDR3 is TGTGCCAGCAGCCGGGGTGGAGATACGCAGTATTTT. Residues: CASSRGGDTQYF.

The chain is built from TRBV11-3 and TRBJ1-1, with TRBD1 matching 7 bases. Germline CDR1 reads SGHNT; CDR2 reads YENEEA. Losses at the gene ends were 3 bases for V and 5 bases for J; bases not matched to a gene: 3. CDR3 size: 13 residues. The CDR3 region is CASSFQGDTEAFF. The CDR3 DNA sequence: TGTGCCAGCAGCTTCCAGGGGGATACTGAAGCTTTCTTT.

Notes on this clone: One junction end disagrees with the germline gene, perhaps due to a read error. The chain carries TRBV7-7 and TRBJ2-2, with a tentative D call TRBD1 (6 bases). This CDR3 comprises 15 residues. From germline, CDR1 is SSHAT and CDR2 FNYEAQ (reference sequence). CDR3 bases: TGTGCTAGCAGCCTAAGTACACAGGGAACCGGGGAGCTGTTTTTT. Amino acid sequence: CASSLSTQGTGELFF. The variable domain in full, with the rest retrieved from reference TRBV7-7 and TRBJ2-2, is GAGVSQSPRYKVTKRGQDVTLRCDPISSHATLYWYQQALGQGPEFLTYFNYEAQPDKSGLPSDRFSAERPEGSISTLTIQRTEQRDSAMYRCASSLSTQGTGELFFGEGSRLTVL.

The genes are TRBV29-1 and TRBJ1-1; possible D gene TRBD1, 5 bases. The V end was cut by 1 base, the J end by 6 bases, with 9 bases between. In germline, CDR1 is SQVTM, CDR2 ANQGSEA. CDR3 length: 12 residues. DNA for the CDR3: TGCAGCGTTGAAGGGTTGGGGCCTGAAGCTTTCTTT. Translation: CSVEGLGPEAFF.

The chain uses TRBV7-8 and TRBJ2-1; perhaps TRBD1 as D (8 bases). The CDR3 has 20 amino acids. Per germline, CDR1 SGHVS and CDR2 FQNEAQ. Trimming left V 6 bases short and J 8 bases short, with 35 bases between. The CDR3 nucleotides are TGTGCCAGCAGGGGACAGGTCATTGCGGGAGTAAAATCCAGAGTCGATGAGCAGTTCTTC. Translation gives CASRGQVIAGVKSRVDEQFF.

V gene TRBV5-1 combines with J gene TRBJ2-5; 10 bases fit TRBD2. CDR1 and CDR2 from the germline V gene are SGHRS and YFSETQ. CDR3 length: 16 residues. Trimming removed 4 bases from V and 4 bases from J; junction bases left unmatched: 10. CDR3 amino acids: CASSTIAGGVGETQYF. The CDR3 nucleotides are TGCGCCAGCAGCACCATAGCGGGAGGCGTAGGAGAGACCCAGTACTTC.

The chain carries TRBV27 and TRBJ2-3; 11 nucleotides match TRBD2. V was pared by 4 bases and J by 0 bases, with 9 bases of the junction left unmatched. The V gene's germline CDR1 is MNHEY and CDR2 SMNVEV (reference sequence). The CDR3 extends over 18 amino acids. The CDR3 DNA follows: TGTGCCAGCAGTTCCTTAGCGGGAGGGGCCTTTAGCACAGATACGCAGTATTTT. Amino acid sequence: CASSSLAGGAFSTDTQYF.

The rearrangement links TRBV6-1 to TRBJ2-3; 7 bases are a match to TRBD1. This CDR3 has 15 residues. The V gene end was trimmed by 3 bases and the J gene end by 6 bases; junction bases not matched to a gene: 9. The V gene's germline CDR1 is MNHNS and CDR2 SASEGT. The CDR3 DNA follows: TGTGCCAGCAGTGAGACAGGGATGGTCCTGGATACGCAGTATTTT. Translated: CASSETGMVLDTQYF.

The rearrangement links TRBV9 to TRBJ2-3; no reliable D call. V lost 4 bases and J lost 5, with 11 bases in between. Germline CDR1 and CDR2: SGDLS and YYNGEE. This CDR3 region has 13 residues. CDR3 in amino acids: CASSTSLKDTQYF. The CDR3 region has the DNA TGTGCCAGCAGCACCAGTCTCAAAGATACGCAGTATTTT. The full variable domain, its missing parts supplied by reference TRBV9 and TRBJ2-3, is DSGVTQTPKHLITATGQRVTLRCSPRSGDLSVYWYQQSLDQGLQFLIQYYNGEERAKGNILERFSAQQFPDLHSELNLSSLELGDSALYFCASSTSLKDTQYFGPGTRLTVL.

CDR3 in amino acids: CASSSSGGGWYEQYF. CDR3 coding DNA: TGTGCCAGCAGCTCCTCCGGGGGGGGATGGTACGAGCAGTACTTC. This chain joins TRBV27 and TRBJ2-7; 8 bases map to TRBD2. With V trimmed by 6 bases and J by 4 bases, 11 bases remained unmatched. CDR3 size: 15 residues. The V gene's germline CDR1 is MNHEY and CDR2 SMNVEV (reference sequence).

V gene TRBV7-2 combines with J gene TRBJ2-1, with 7 bases lining up with TRBD2. The CDR3 covers 15 residues. V shed 5 bases and J 8 bases; nucleotides not matched to a gene: 12. Per the germline V gene, CDR1 is SGHTA and CDR2 is FQGNSA. This CDR3 reads CASSPTVGGRDEQFF. The CDR3 DNA reads as TGTGCCAGCAGCCCCACAGTGGGAGGGCGGGATGAGCAGTTCTTC.

This clone appeared a single time. The chain combines TRBV18 with TRBJ2-6; 9 nucleotides align to TRBD1. The CDR3 extends over 19 amino acids. The V segment lost 6 bases and the J segment 0 bases; nucleotides outside the gene matches: 12. Germline lookup yields CDR1 KGHSH and CDR2 LQKENI. The CDR3 DNA follows: TGTGCCAGCTCGATACAGGGGGCTTGGCCCCTCTCTGGGGCCAACGTCCTGACTTTC. Amino acid sequence: CASSIQGAWPLSGANVLTF.

The chain joins TRBV4-2 to TRBJ1-1; weak D call: TRBD1 (6 bases). The CDR3 has 14 residues. Germline CDR1 LGHNA, CDR2 YNFKEQ. Trimming pared 2 bases from V and 5 bases from J, leaving 12 bases between. CDR3 DNA sequence: TGTGCCAGCAGCCAAATAGGGGGGGGTACTGAAGCTTTCTTT. Protein product: CASSQIGGGTEAFF.

The genes are TRBV5-1 and TRBJ2-1, with D perhaps TRBD2 (5 bases). Deletions cut 4 bases from V and 4 bases from J, with 15 bases between. Germline V gene sequence: CDR1 SGHRS, CDR2 YFSETQ. The CDR3 runs to 15 residues. CDR3 amino acids: CASSPSGPSYNEQFF. CDR3 nucleotides: TGCGCCAGCAGCCCCAGCGGCCCCTCGTACAATGAGCAGTTCTTC.

The chain has TRBV7-2 and TRBJ2-7; D is uncertain. CDR3 length: 12 amino acids. V gave up 5 bases and J gave up 6 bases, with 11 bases separating them. Germline V gene lookup returns CDR1 SGHTA and CDR2 FQGNSA. For the CDR3, the DNA is TGTGCCAGCAGCCCCCTAAGCCTCGAGCAGTACTTC. Its translation: CASSPLSLEQYF.